This T cell receptor beta chain was identified in a study of shared clonotypes between healthy human individuals. On this clone: As yet, its antigen is unknown.

Assay runs were performed at deep level. Repertoires were generated with immunoSEQ multiplex PCR, while TCRdb's copy carries only in-frame clones and drops some. The sample has more than 2 million clones, 85% to 95% seen once. General study findings and limits: Owing to a small donor count, the genetic and exposure-history diversity represented was limited.

This CDR3 comprises 14 residues. Germline lookup yields CDR1 LNHNV and CDR2 YYDKDF (reference sequence). Trimming removed 5 bases at V and 0 bases at J, with 8 bases between. The sequenced sample was naive CD4+ T cells sorted from blood. Subset denoted: CD45RA+ positively selected. The chain carries TRBV15 and TRBJ1-3; D is uncertain. The clonotype was recovered from a man aged 18 to 35 in good health. The CDR3, as DNA: TGTGCCACCAGCCCCGCGGGCTCTGGAAACACCATATATTTT. Its protein product is CATSPAGSGNTIYF.